One sample yielded the 23 T cell receptor beta chains listed below, sequenced in a study of cytomegalovirus exposure and HLA in healthy donors. The method was immunoSEQ multiplex PCR; TCRdb's version includes in-frame clones alone and lacks a portion of them. The sample contains 220,000 or so clones, less than 90% of which appear only once. Input material: PBMCs. Every receptor here comes from a young woman in good health and CMV-seronegative.

CDR3 protein: CASSLAQGVEKLFF. The DNA for the CDR3 is TGTGCCAGCAGCCTCGCCCAAGGGGTTGAAAAACTGTTTTTT. The gene calls are TRBV5-6 and TRBJ1-4, with a tentative D call TRBD1 (5 bases). Germline V gene data show CDR1 as SGHDT and CDR2 as YYEEEE. V lost 4 bases and J lost 7, with 14 bases in between. CDR3 length equals 14 residues.

V usage is TRBV14 and J usage is TRBJ1-2; D remains ambiguous. Germline-derived CDR1 and CDR2 are SGHDN and FVKESK. The CDR3 runs to 14 residues. V shed 5 bases and J shed 4 bases, with 14 bases lying between them. The CDR3, as DNA: TGTGCCAGCAGCAACGACACCCGGATCTATGGCTACACCTTC. Protein product: CASSNDTRIYGYTF.

V is TRBV19 and J is TRBJ2-2; 11 nucleotides line up with TRBD2. After removal of 6 bases from V and 4 bases from J, the junction contained 4 bases not matched to a gene. Germline V lookup: CDR1 LNHDA, CDR2 SQIVND (reference sequence). This CDR3 region has 15 residues. CDR3 residues: CASSALAGGTGELFF. The DNA for the CDR3 is TGTGCCAGTAGCGCTCTAGCGGGGGGCACCGGGGAGCTGTTTTTT.

The chain couples TRBV19 to TRBJ2-7; 9 bases line up with TRBD1. Germline lookup yields CDR1 LNHDA and CDR2 SQIVND (reference sequence). CDR3 size: 15 residues. V trimming: 4 bases; J trimming: 1 base; junction bases outside the gene matches: 5. CDR3 region: CASSTSGTGSYEQYF. CDR3 DNA: TGTGCCAGTAGTACTTCCGGGACAGGGTCCTACGAGCAGTACTTC.

Concerning this clone: The sample has other DNA sequences that encode this CDR3 too. The V and J genes are TRBV10-3 and TRBJ1-1; D remains ambiguous. This CDR3 region has 13 residues. V was shortened by 0 bases and J by 5 bases, with 7 bases between the two germline ends. CDR1 is ENHRY, CDR2 SYGVKD, per germline. The CDR3 is CAISESEGTEAFF. CDR3 nucleotide sequence: TGTGCCATCAGTGAGTCTGAGGGAACTGAAGCTTTCTTT.

This clone appeared once. The V and J genes are TRBV11-2 and TRBJ2-3; TRBD2 aligns across 12 bases. There are 16 residues in the CDR3. CDR1 and CDR2 (germline): SGHAT, FQNNGV. The V gene end was trimmed by 5 bases and the J gene end by 9 bases; junction bases not matched to a gene: 12. CDR3 residues: CASSPGLAGLGGTQYF. In nucleotides, the CDR3 is TGTGCCAGCAGCCCTGGACTAGCGGGACTAGGGGGAACGCAGTATTTT.

This chain connects TRBV6-5 to TRBJ2-1, with TRBD2 matching over 7 bases. Germline V lookup: CDR1 MNHEY, CDR2 SVGAGI. This CDR3 comprises 16 residues. With 0 bases clipped from V and 3 bases from J, the junction kept 5 bases outside the gene matches. The CDR3 nucleotides are TGTGCCAGCAGTTACTCTAGCTCGGGGGGCTACAATGAGCAGTTCTTC. As protein: CASSYSSSGGYNEQFF.

The genes are TRBV28 and TRBJ1-2; 8 bases map to TRBD1. Germline V lookup: CDR1 MDHEN, CDR2 SYDVKM. J was trimmed by 2 bases and V by 9 bases; bases with no gene match: 5. The CDR3 runs 13 residues. The CDR3 DNA reads TGTGCCAGTAATCACAGGGGGAACTATGGCTACACCTTC. Protein: CASNHRGNYGYTF.

This chain uses TRBV5-6 with TRBJ2-2; D is unclear. The V gene lost 6 bases and the J gene lost 6 bases, with 9 bases spanning the gap. Germline assignment: CDR1 SGHDT and CDR2 YYEEEE. The CDR3 spans 12 residues. CDR3 sequence: CASKVESGELFF. The CDR3 DNA follows: TGTGCCAGCAAGGTAGAATCCGGGGAGCTGTTTTTT.

The chain is built from TRBV6-1 and TRBJ2-1, with 9 bases lining up with TRBD2. The germline CDR1 and CDR2 sequences are MNHNS and SASEGT. The CDR3 contains 14 residues. V dropped 6 bases and J dropped 6; count of bases not matched to a gene: 6. This chain's CDR3 is CASRGTSGSNEQFF. The CDR3 DNA follows: TGTGCCAGCAGGGGCACTAGCGGGTCCAATGAGCAGTTCTTC.

This clone has only one observation. J is TRBJ2-2 and V is TRBV4-2; D is possibly TRBD2 (6 bases). The CDR3 runs 20 residues. V shed 1 base and J shed 2 bases, with 23 bases lying between them. The germline V gene encodes CDR1 LGHNA and CDR2 YNFKEQ. The DNA of the CDR3 is TGTGCCAGCAGCCAAGCGGGGAACTTTATCGGGAGAAGCAACACCGGGGAGCTGTTTTTT. Protein sequence: CASSQAGNFIGRSNTGELFF.

The chain carries TRBV19 and TRBJ2-7; D is undetermined. CDR1 and CDR2 (germline): LNHDA, SQIVND (reference sequence). The V end lost 6 bases, the J end lost 6 bases, and 15 bases lay between the germline ends. The CDR3 covers 13 residues. In DNA form, the CDR3 reads TGTGCCAGTAGGCTCCGCGAGTCCGGCGAGCAGTACTTC. Translated: CASRLRESGEQYF.

J is TRBJ1-2 and V is TRBV6-1; 7 bases agree with TRBD1. CDR3 length equals 15 residues. Losses at the gene ends were 1 base for V and 7 bases for J; bases not matched to a gene: 9. Germline CDR1 and CDR2: MNHNS and SASEGT. Written as DNA, the CDR3 is TGTGCCAGCAGTGAAGGGGTCAGGGGGTCGTCTGGCTACACCTTC. It is translated as CASSEGVRGSSGYTF.

The CDR3 DNA follows: TGTGCCAGCAGCGTCCTCGGGCTACCAAGCGATGAGCAGTTCTTC. It codes for CASSVLGLPSDEQFF. This sequence joins TRBV9 and TRBJ2-1; D call uncertain. The germline V and J ends were trimmed by 2 bases and 8 bases, with 17 bases remaining between them. From germline, CDR1 is SGDLS and CDR2 YYNGEE. CDR3 size: 15 residues.

This chain uses TRBV15 with TRBJ1-1, with D unresolved. Germline V CDR1 and CDR2: LNHNV, YYDKDF (reference sequence). The CDR3 covers 15 residues. Trimming shortened V by 0 bases and J by 3 bases, and 11 bases separated the two germline ends. CDR3 DNA: TGTGCCACCAGCAGAGATTATGGGCTAGACACTGAAGCTTTCTTT. It codes for CATSRDYGLDTEAFF.

V usage is TRBV5-1 and J usage is TRBJ2-7; D possibly corresponds to TRBD1 (6 bases). The CDR3 totals 14 residues. V was shortened by 3 bases and J by 2 bases, with 12 bases between the two germline ends. The germline CDR1 and CDR2 sequences are SGHRS and YFSETQ. The CDR3 region is CASSSVQGPYEQYF. The CDR3 DNA follows: TGCGCCAGCAGCTCCGTGCAGGGGCCCTACGAGCAGTACTTC. Filled out from reference TRBV5-1 and TRBJ2-7, the complete variable domain reads KAGVTQTPRYLIKTRGQQVTLSCSPISGHRSVSWYQQTPGQGLQFLFEYFSETQRNKGNFPGRFSGRQFSNSRSEMNVSTLELGDSALYLCASSSVQGPYEQYFGPGTRLTVT.

The V gene is TRBV18, the J gene TRBJ1-5; D unclear. Germline CDR1 is KGHSH and CDR2 is LQKENI. V was trimmed by 5 bases and J by 5 bases, leaving 10 bases between them. The CDR3 runs to 13 residues. CDR3 in DNA: TGTGCCAGCTCAATACGGACCGATCAGCCCCAGCATTTT. Protein product: CASSIRTDQPQHF.

This clone was recorded once. This chain uses TRBV11-2 with TRBJ1-1; D call uncertain. CDR3 length: 15 residues. CDR1 is SGHAT and CDR2 is FQNNGV in the germline V gene. V lost 5 bases and J 4 bases, leaving 17 bases between the germline ends. In DNA, the CDR3 is TGTGCCAGCAGCCTATCCGGGATGCTGCGCACTGAAGCTTTCTTT. It yields the protein CASSLSGMLRTEAFF.

This rearrangement joins TRBV5-4 to TRBJ2-1; 9 nucleotides match TRBD1. V lost 4 bases, J lost 6 bases, and 11 bases stayed unmatched. The CDR3 length is 16 residues. Germline loops: CDR1 SGHNT, CDR2 YYREEE (reference sequence). The CDR3 nucleotides are TGTGCCAGCAGCCTACCCCGGGACAGGGTTCTCAATGAGCAGTTCTTC. The encoded protein is CASSLPRDRVLNEQFF.

CDR3 in amino acids: CAWSFGTEAFF. The CDR3 DNA reads as TGTGCCTGGAGTTTTGGGACTGAAGCTTTCTTT. The chain couples TRBV30 to TRBJ1-1; D is undetermined. The CDR3 runs to 11 residues. The germline V gene has CDR1 GTSNPN and CDR2 SVGIG (reference sequence). V was clipped by 2 bases and J by 5 bases, with 6 bases between them.

This clone was seen just once. V and J are TRBV28 and TRBJ2-1; D possibly corresponds to TRBD2 (5 bases). Germline CDR1 and CDR2: MDHEN and SYDVKM. This CDR3 has 14 amino acids. Deletions cut 5 bases from V and 8 bases from J, with 16 bases between. This CDR3 is CASSITTRPHEQFF. CDR3 in DNA: TGTGCCAGCAGTATCACCACTAGGCCCCATGAGCAGTTCTTC. The variable domain in full, with the rest retrieved from reference TRBV28 and TRBJ2-1, is DVKVTQSSRYLVKRTGEKVFLECVQDMDHENMFWYRQDPGLGLRLIYFSYDVKMKEKGDIPEGYSVSREKKERFSLILESASTNQTSMYLCASSITTRPHEQFFGPGTRLTVL.

J is TRBJ2-7 and V is TRBV5-1; D may be TRBD1 or TRBD2 (5 bases each). The germline V gene encodes CDR1 SGHRS and CDR2 YFSETQ. V was cut by 3 bases and J by 3 bases, with 19 bases left in between. The CDR3 covers 16 residues. The CDR3 DNA sequence: TGCGCCAGCAGCTCTCCTGGACGGGGCGGACGCTACGAGCAGTACTTC. This translates into CASSSPGRGGRYEQYF. Full variable domain (missing parts from reference TRBV5-1 and TRBJ2-7): KAGVTQTPRYLIKTRGQQVTLSCSPISGHRSVSWYQQTPGQGLQFLFEYFSETQRNKGNFPGRFSGRQFSNSRSEMNVSTLELGDSALYLCASSSPGRGGRYEQYFGPGTRLTVT.

The rearrangement links TRBV27 to TRBJ2-7; TRBD1 matches 9 bases. The trim removed 3 bases at V and 2 bases at J, leaving 2 bases unmatched. Germline lookup yields CDR1 MNHEY and CDR2 SMNVEV (reference sequence). This CDR3 has 14 residues. The chain's CDR3 is CASSFGTGTYEQYF. DNA of the CDR3: TGTGCCAGCAGTTTCGGGACAGGGACCTACGAGCAGTACTTC.